The source of this T cell receptor beta chain is a study of read filtering for tumor transcriptome and immune sequencing. The library was built from about 400 ng RNA with molecular barcoded adaptors for alpha/delta and beta/gamma chains. MiXCR, applied by TCRdb to the reads, yields one record per CDR3 protein. The sample records approximately 90,000 distinct CDR3 sequences, 12% being singletons. Per germline, CDR1 SGHTA and CDR2 FQGTGA. The CDR3 spans 15 residues. In regard to this clonotype: The germline gene is not matched at one end of the junction; a read error may be the cause.

The V and J genes are TRBV7-3 and TRBJ2-1; 9 nucleotides match TRBD2. The receptor was derived from a donor aged 40 or over with multiple myeloma. Sequencing was performed on a population of CD138-negative cells sorted from bone marrow. The CDR3 region is CASRWREGIYKEQFF. CDR3 in DNA: TGTGCCAGCAGGTGGCGGGAGGGCATCTACAAGGAGCAGTTCTTC.